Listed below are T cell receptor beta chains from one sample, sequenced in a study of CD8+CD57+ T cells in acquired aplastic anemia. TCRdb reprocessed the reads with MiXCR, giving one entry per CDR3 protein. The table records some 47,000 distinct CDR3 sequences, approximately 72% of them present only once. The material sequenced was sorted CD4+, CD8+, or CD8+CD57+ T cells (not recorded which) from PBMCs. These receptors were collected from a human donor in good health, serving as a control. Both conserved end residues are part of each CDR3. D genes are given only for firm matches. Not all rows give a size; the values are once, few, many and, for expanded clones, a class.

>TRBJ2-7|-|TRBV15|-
TGTGCCACCAGCAGAGAGGGCCGGGCAGGGCGAAGGTACGAGCAGTACTTC
CATSREGRAGRRYEQYF
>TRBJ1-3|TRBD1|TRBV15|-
TGTGCCACCAGCAGATTGCCCGGGACAGGGAGCGGAAACACCATATATTTT
CATSRLPGTGSGNTIYF
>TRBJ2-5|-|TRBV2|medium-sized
TGTGCCAGCGAGGACGGGACAAAAGAGACCCAGTACTTC
CASEDGTKETQYF
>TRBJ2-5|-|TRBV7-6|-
TGTGCCAGCAGTTCCACCCGGGCCGGGGAAGAGACCCAGTACTTC
CASSSTRAGEETQYF
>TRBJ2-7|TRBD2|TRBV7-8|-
TGTGCCAGCAGCCAAGGAGCACTAGCGTCCCACGAGCAGTACTTC
CASSQGALASHEQYF
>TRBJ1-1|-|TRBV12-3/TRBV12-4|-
TGTGCCAGCAGTCTACAGTACACTGAAGCTTTCTTT
CASSLQYTEAFF
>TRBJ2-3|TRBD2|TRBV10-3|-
TGTGCCATCAGTGAGTCTAGGGGACTAGCGGGCACAGATACGCAGTATTTT
CAISESRGLAGTDTQYF
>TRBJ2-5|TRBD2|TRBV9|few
TGTGCCAGCAGCGCCCACCCTCGGGGGGGTACGGAGACCCAGTACTTC
CASSAHPRGGTETQYF
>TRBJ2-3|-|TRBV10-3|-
TGTGCCAGCACCGAAGGGAAAGGTACGCAGTATTTT
CASTEGKGTQYF
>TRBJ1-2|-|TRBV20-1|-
TGCAGTGCTAGAGTTGAGGGGCTTAATTATGGCTACACCTTC
CSARVEGLNYGYTF
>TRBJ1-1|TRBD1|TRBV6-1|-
TGTGCCAGCAGTGAACAGGGGGCGCTTACATTTGAAGCCTTCTTT
CASSEQGALTFEAFF
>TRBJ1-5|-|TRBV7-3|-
TGTGCCAGCAGCTTAGACCAGGAGCCAGATCAGCCCCAGCATTTT
CASSLDQEPDQPQHF
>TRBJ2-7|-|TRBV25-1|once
TGTGCCAGCAGTACCCGGACTCCGCAGGGGGAGCAGTACTTC
CASSTRTPQGEQYF
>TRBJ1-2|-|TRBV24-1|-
TGTGCCACCAGTTCCGGGGCAGACTATGGCTACACCTTC
CATSSGADYGYTF
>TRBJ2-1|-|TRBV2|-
TGTGCCACCTCTCTGGACCGTTACAATGAGCAGTTCTTC
CATSLDRYNEQFF
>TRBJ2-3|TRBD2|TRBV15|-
TGTGCCACCAGCAGAGAACGCAGCGGGGGGGCAGATACGCAGTATTTT
CATSRERSGGADTQYF
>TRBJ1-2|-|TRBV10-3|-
TGTGCCGTGCTGTCCCTCCTAGGGGGCTACACCTTC
CAVLSLLGGYTF
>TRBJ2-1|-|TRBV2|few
TGTGCCAGCACGGAGGACTCCTACAATGAGCAGTTCTTC
CASTEDSYNEQFF
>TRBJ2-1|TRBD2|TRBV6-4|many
TGTGCCAGCAGTGACTCGGCGGGAGGGCCCGATGAGCAGTTCTTC
CASSDSAGGPDEQFF
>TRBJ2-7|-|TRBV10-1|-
TGCGCCAGCAGCGCCAGGACTATTGGGGGAGAGCAGTACTTC
CASSARTIGGEQYF
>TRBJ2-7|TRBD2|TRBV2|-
TGTGCCAGCAGTGAAGGGACTAGCGAAGCCTACGAGCAGTACTTC
CASSEGTSEAYEQYF
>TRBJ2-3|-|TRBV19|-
TGTGCCAGTAGTATCCGAGGGGGAATAGATACGCAGTATTTT
CASSIRGGIDTQYF
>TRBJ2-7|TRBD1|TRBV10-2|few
TGCGCCAGTGCGACAGGGAACTTTCTCTACGAGCAGTACTTC
CASATGNFLYEQYF
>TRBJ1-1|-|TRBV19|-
TGTGCCAGTAGTGTTGGATTTGAACCATTCTTT
CASSVGFEPFF
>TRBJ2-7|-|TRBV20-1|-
TGCAGTGCTACCACAGAGGGGGGGACCTACGAGCAGTACTTC
CSATTEGGTYEQYF
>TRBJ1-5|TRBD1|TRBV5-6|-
TGTGCCAGCAGCTTGGGCGCAGCAGGGGGCGATCAGCCCCAGCATTTT
CASSLGAAGGDQPQHF
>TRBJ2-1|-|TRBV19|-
TGTGCCAGTAGTCTCTTTGGCTCCTACAATGAGCAGTTCTTC
CASSLFGSYNEQFF
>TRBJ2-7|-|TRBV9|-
TGTGCCAGCAGCGCCTCTACTACAGGCGAGCAGTACTTC
CASSASTTGEQYF
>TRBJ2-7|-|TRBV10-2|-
TGCGCCAGCGCCTTGTCCCTGGAGCAGCACTTC
CASALSLEQHF
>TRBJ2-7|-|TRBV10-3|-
TGTGCCATCAGTGCTGAGAGGGGTGAGCAGTACTTC
CAISAERGEQYF
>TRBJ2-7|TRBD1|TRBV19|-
TGTGCCAGTAGCCCAGGGGGCCGATCCTACGAGCAGTACTTC
CASSPGGRSYEQYF
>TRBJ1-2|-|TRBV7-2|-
TGTGCCAGCAGAAACCAGGGTCTACGAAACTATGGCTACACCTTC
CASRNQGLRNYGYTF